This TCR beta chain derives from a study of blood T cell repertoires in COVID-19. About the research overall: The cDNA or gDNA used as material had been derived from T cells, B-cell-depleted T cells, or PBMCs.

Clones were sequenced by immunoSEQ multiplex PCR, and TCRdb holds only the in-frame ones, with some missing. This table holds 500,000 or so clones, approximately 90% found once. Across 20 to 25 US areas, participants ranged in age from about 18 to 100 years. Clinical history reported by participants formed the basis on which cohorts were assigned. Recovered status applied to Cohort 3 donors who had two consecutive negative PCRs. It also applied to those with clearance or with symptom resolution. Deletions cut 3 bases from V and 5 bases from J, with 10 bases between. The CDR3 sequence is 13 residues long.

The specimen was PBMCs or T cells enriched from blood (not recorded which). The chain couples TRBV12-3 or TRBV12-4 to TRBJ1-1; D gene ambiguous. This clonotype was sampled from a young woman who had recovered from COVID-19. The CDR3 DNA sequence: TGTGCCAGCAGTTTCGGGAGGTTGACTGAAGCTTTCTTT. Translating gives CASSFGRLTEAFF.